The following is a TCR beta chain sequence with its context. The data were taken from a study of T cell responses to AZD1222 COVID-19 vaccine. The CDR3 has 19 residues. The germline CDR1 and CDR2 sequences are MNHNS and SASEGT. V gave up 4 bases and J gave up 2 bases; unmatched junction bases: 15. Clones were read by immunoSEQ multiplex PCR, and TCRdb kept only the in-frame ones, dropping some. The sample lists roughly 120,000 clones; roughly nine tenths were seen once. This receptor was identified in an adult in good health. The chain couples TRBV6-1 to TRBJ2-1, with 9 bases fitting TRBD1. The sample in question was peripheral blood, obtained on day 0 of AZD1222 vaccination. Written as DNA, the CDR3 is TGTGCCAGCAGTGCACGGGACAGGGTGCTAGCAGCAACCTACAATGAGCAGTTCTTC. This codes for CASSARDRVLAATYNEQFF.